This is a list of T cell receptor beta chains from one sample in a study of CD8 T cells in Susac syndrome. MiXCR, applied by TCRdb to the immunoSEQ multiplex PCR reads, yields one record per CDR3 protein. This sample has 200,000 or so distinct CDR3 sequences, with more than 90% found just once. Sequenced sample: CD4+ T cells from PBMCs. The receptors shown here come from a human donor with multiple sclerosis. The CDR3 runs from the conserved cysteine through the conserved F or W.

CDR3 length | J gene | V gene | CDR3 protein
19 | TRBJ2-7 | TRBV11-1 | CASSLGAASTGGARYEQYF
14 | TRBJ1-1 | TRBV2 | CASSGDRVEVEAFF
13 | TRBJ2-3 | TRBV19 | CASSIGAGDTQYF
14 | TRBJ1-3 | TRBV18 | CASSLKGDGNTIYF
13 | TRBJ1-5 | TRBV15 | CATRGLGNQPQHF
15 | TRBJ2-1 | TRBV30 | CAWSVTRGVYNEQFF
13 | TRBJ1-1 | TRBV29-1 | CSVEGQGITEAFF
16 | TRBJ1-1 | TRBV11-2 | CASSFGSGQAGKLTFF
15 | TRBJ2-5 | TRBV6-5 | CASTHRGVGRGDQYF
11 | TRBJ1-1 | TRBV12-3/TRBV12-4 | CASWRGTEAFF
13 | TRBJ1-1 | TRBV29-1 | CSVLRQTNTEAFF
15 | TRBJ2-5 | TRBV9 | CASSTDRGPQETQYF
15 | TRBJ2-2 | TRBV23-1 | CASSYTKDHTGELFF
15 | TRBJ2-1 | TRBV7-9 | CASSLAPQGWGEQFF
13 | TRBJ2-1 | TRBV29-1 | CSVDKGHMGEQFF
12 | TRBJ2-1 | TRBV7-8 | CASSSEWNEQFF
13 | TRBJ2-7 | TRBV18 | CASSPRDSAEQYF
11 | TRBJ2-7 | TRBV30 | CASMYSYEQYF
14 | TRBJ2-5 | TRBV20-1 | CSAREGSGMETQYF
16 | TRBJ2-1 | TRBV5-6 | CASSPTWTSGGREQFF
11 | TRBJ2-5 | TRBV27 | CASSPPKTQYF
16 | TRBJ2-2 | TRBV7-7 | CASSLDSRANTGELFF
17 | TRBJ2-2 | TRBV4-1 | CASSQLPSIVNTGELFF
12 | TRBJ2-7 | TRBV29-1 | CSVVGGLYEQYF
13 | TRBJ1-6 | TRBV2 | CASSVNMDSPLHF
16 | TRBJ2-7 | TRBV7-2 | CASSSPPGTGTYEQYF
17 | TRBJ2-1 | TRBV7-2 | CASSPNGLAGGPNEQFF
14 | TRBJ2-2 | TRBV15 | CATSGEANTGELFF
17 | TRBJ2-1 | TRBV9 | CASSVGEGRGQYNEQFF
13 | TRBJ2-7 | TRBV7-9 | CASSLGQGHEQYF
13 | TRBJ1-1 | TRBV30 | CAWSVDRHYEAFF
14 | TRBJ2-7 | TRBV20-1 | CSASPILNPYEQYF
12 | TRBJ1-1 | TRBV12-5 | CASGLVRTEAFF
13 | TRBJ1-1 | TRBV29-1 | CSWSGRLRTEAFF
14 | TRBJ2-7 | TRBV9 | CASSLKWGSGEQYF
15 | TRBJ1-1 | TRBV30 | CAWSVMKVWNTEAFF
15 | TRBJ1-2 | TRBV20-1 | CSARDSREYYYGYTF
17 | TRBJ2-2 | TRBV29-1 | CSAGGPTGVDTTGELFF
12 | TRBJ1-1 | TRBV18 | CASSPGTGEAFF
13 | TRBJ2-2 | TRBV30 | CAWSRGNTGELFF
14 | TRBJ2-3 | TRBV20-1 | CSAAHSGGAQMQYF
13 | TRBJ2-1 | TRBV4-1 | CASSQVWLGEQFF
12 | TRBJ2-7 | TRBV2 | CASKRESYEQYF
13 | TRBJ2-5 | TRBV20-1 | CSARDSLMETQYF
18 | TRBJ2-6 | TRBV4-3 | CASSPAIVGQAGANVLTF
11 | TRBJ1-2 | TRBV25-1 | CASSLLDGYTF
14 | TRBJ1-2 | TRBV12-3/TRBV12-4 | CASSLGLSPYGYTF